This T cell receptor beta chain was sequenced in a study of tumor and adjacent non-tumor tissue in lung cancer. Study-level information: Patients were aged about 31 to 85, approximately 11 men and 4 to 6 women, stage I to III.

The library came from three nested PCR rounds adapted from ARM-PCR protocols. From the multiplex PCR reads, TCRdb called clonotypes with MiXCR, one entry per CDR3 protein. The sample carries roughly 67,000 distinct CDR3 sequences, under 80% recorded once. RNA was extracted from bulk tissue without any cell sorting. More than 3 cm separated this lung sample from the edge of the tumor. Findings of the study overall: Normal lung showed higher cumulative top 100 clone frequency than tumor. Higher tumor TCR diversity was associated with shorter survival. Compared with tumor, normal lung showed significantly lower TCR diversity.

Worth noting for this clonotype: Its antigen remains unknown. Possible read error: a much larger clone is one base away.

The CDR3 has 12 amino acids. Germline V gene lookup returns CDR1 SGHRS and CDR2 YFSETQ. This TCR was sampled from a man aged 55 to 70 with non-small cell lung cancer. Sequences were obtained from distant non-tumor lung tissue. The chain links TRBV5-1 to TRBJ2-1; D is ambiguous. The CDR3 bases are TGCGCCGGCAGCTTGGAAAACAATGAGCAGTTCTTC. This gives the protein CAGSLENNEQFF. The full variable domain, completed using reference TRBV5-1 and TRBJ2-1, is KAGVTQTPRYLIKTRGQQVTLSCSPISGHRSVSWYQQTPGQGLQFLFEYFSETQRNKGNFPGRFSGRQFSNSRSEMNVSTLELGDSALYLCAGSLENNEQFFGPGTRLTVL.